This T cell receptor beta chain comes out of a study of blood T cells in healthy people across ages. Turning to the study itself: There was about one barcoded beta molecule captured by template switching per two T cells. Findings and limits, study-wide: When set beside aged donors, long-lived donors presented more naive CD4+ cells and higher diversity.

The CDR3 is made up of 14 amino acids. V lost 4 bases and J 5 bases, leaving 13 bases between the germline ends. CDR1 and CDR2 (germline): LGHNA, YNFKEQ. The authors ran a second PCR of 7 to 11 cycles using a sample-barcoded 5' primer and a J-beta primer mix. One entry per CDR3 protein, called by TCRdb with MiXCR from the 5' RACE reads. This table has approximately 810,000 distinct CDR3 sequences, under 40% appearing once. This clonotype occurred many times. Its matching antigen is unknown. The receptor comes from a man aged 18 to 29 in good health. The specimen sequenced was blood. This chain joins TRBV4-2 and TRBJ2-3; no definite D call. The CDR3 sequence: CASSPGMGGDTQYF. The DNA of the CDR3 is TGTGCCAGCAGCCCCGGCATGGGTGGAGATACGCAGTATTTT.